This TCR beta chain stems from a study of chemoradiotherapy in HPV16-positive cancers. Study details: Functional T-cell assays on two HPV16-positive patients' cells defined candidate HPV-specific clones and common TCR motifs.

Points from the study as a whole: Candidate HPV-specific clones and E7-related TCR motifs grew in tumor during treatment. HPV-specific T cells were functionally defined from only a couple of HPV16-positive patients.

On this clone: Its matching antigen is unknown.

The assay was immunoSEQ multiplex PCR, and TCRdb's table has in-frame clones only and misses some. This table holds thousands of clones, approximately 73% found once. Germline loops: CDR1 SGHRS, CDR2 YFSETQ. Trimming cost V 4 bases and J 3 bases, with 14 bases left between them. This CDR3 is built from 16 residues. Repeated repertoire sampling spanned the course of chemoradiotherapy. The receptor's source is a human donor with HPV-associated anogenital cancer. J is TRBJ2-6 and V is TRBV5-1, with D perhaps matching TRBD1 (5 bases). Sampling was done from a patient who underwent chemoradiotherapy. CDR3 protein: CASSRAQAGGANVLTF. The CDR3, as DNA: TGCGCCAGCAGCAGAGCACAGGCTGGTGGGGCCAACGTCCTGACTTTC.